This T cell receptor beta chain was identified in a study of CD8 T cells in ankylosing spondylitis. On this clonotype: Its specificity is unknown.

Regarding the study as a whole: Previously reported in reactive arthritis synovial fluid and blood were some of the motif variants. Seemingly distinctive of ankylosing spondylitis blood was a TCR beta motif formed by eight highly homologous variants.

The germline V and J ends were trimmed by 5 bases and 5 bases, with 15 bases remaining between them. CDR3 length equals 15 residues. Germline V CDR1 and CDR2: SEHNR, FQNEAQ (reference sequence). Scientists made TCR beta libraries using quantitative 5'-RACE with molecular barcodes. TCRdb itself ran the 5' RACE reads through MiXCR, one entry per CDR3 protein. The repertoire holds approximately 400,000 distinct CDR3 sequences, with about a sixth as singletons. The sequenced sample was blood, either unsorted or a sorted T cell fraction (not recorded which). This chain connects TRBV7-9 to TRBJ2-2; D may be TRBD2 (6 bases). This clonotype originated in a male donor with ankylosing spondylitis. CDR3 loop: CASSPRPGETGELFF. CDR3 sequence (DNA): TGTGCCAGCAGCCCCAGGCCGGGGGAAACCGGGGAGCTGTTTTTT.